Listed below are T cell receptor beta chains from one sample, sequenced in a study of T cell responses to AZD1222 COVID-19 vaccine. Sequencing was performed with immunoSEQ multiplex PCR; in TCRdb, only in-frame clones are kept and a portion is missing. The data show tens of thousands of clones, with 88% seen just once and around 5.8% held by the top ten. Source: peripheral blood, taken on day 0 of AZD1222 vaccination. Receptor source: an adult in good health. Both conserved end residues are trimmed from each CDR3. The order of the fields is CDR3 protein, J gene, V gene.

cdr3_aa: ASSARRFNYGYT
j_call: TRBJ1-2
v_call: TRBV19

cdr3_aa: ASSPSRGGVQETQY
j_call: TRBJ2-5
v_call: TRBV5-1

cdr3_aa: ASSLSRGRTEAF
j_call: TRBJ1-1
v_call: TRBV28

cdr3_aa: AWMGLTQETQY
j_call: TRBJ2-5
v_call: TRBV30

cdr3_aa: ATSNAGQSYEQY
j_call: TRBJ2-7
v_call: TRBV15

cdr3_aa: ASSYSFPGGDEQY
j_call: TRBJ2-7
v_call: TRBV6-5

cdr3_aa: ASSEDVYNSPLH
j_call: TRBJ1-6
v_call: TRBV6-1

cdr3_aa: ASSYVGTANEKLF
j_call: TRBJ1-4
v_call: TRBV2

cdr3_aa: ATSPTSGTDTQY
j_call: TRBJ2-3
v_call: TRBV24-1

cdr3_aa: VTRAVNDYGYT
j_call: TRBJ1-2
v_call: TRBV28

cdr3_aa: ASRDSYEQY
j_call: TRBJ2-7
v_call: TRBV19

cdr3_aa: ASSIAGVAF
j_call: TRBJ1-1
v_call: TRBV19

cdr3_aa: ATSDFPPGGRNEQF
j_call: TRBJ2-1
v_call: TRBV24-1

cdr3_aa: ASSGGSNQPQH
j_call: TRBJ1-5
v_call: TRBV2

cdr3_aa: ASSLWDTLYGYT
j_call: TRBJ1-2
v_call: TRBV7-2

cdr3_aa: ASSLGSNTGELF
j_call: TRBJ2-2
v_call: TRBV5-1

cdr3_aa: ASSSRTVAYEQY
j_call: TRBJ2-7
v_call: TRBV5-1

cdr3_aa: ASSWRDYSPLH
j_call: TRBJ1-6
v_call: TRBV6-5

cdr3_aa: ASSAAGYNSPLH
j_call: TRBJ1-6
v_call: TRBV9

cdr3_aa: ASSQETGLLQPQH
j_call: TRBJ1-5
v_call: TRBV4-1

cdr3_aa: ASSFQGGRSVGYT
j_call: TRBJ1-2
v_call: TRBV7-3

cdr3_aa: ASSQVAEGLGANVLT
j_call: TRBJ2-6
v_call: TRBV4-1

cdr3_aa: ASSPGDQGYTEAF
j_call: TRBJ1-1
v_call: TRBV28

cdr3_aa: ASSLVAGNTIY
j_call: TRBJ1-3
v_call: TRBV7-2

cdr3_aa: ASSVAGTGDYNEQF
j_call: TRBJ2-1
v_call: TRBV9

cdr3_aa: ASRSQGGRYNEQL
j_call: TRBJ2-1
v_call: TRBV5-4

cdr3_aa: ASSYQAGSGRGIGNEQF
j_call: TRBJ2-1
v_call: TRBV9

cdr3_aa: ASAFKRRGSYEQY
j_call: TRBJ2-7
v_call: TRBV3-1/TRBV3-2

cdr3_aa: ASRSSGGGETQY
j_call: TRBJ2-5
v_call: TRBV7-9

cdr3_aa: ASSPVGQVYGYT
j_call: TRBJ1-2
v_call: TRBV4-1

cdr3_aa: ASSFGTAGLDTQY
j_call: TRBJ2-3
v_call: TRBV5-1

cdr3_aa: ASSVRHSFSGANVLT
j_call: TRBJ2-6
v_call: TRBV9

cdr3_aa: ASSEALRGSQETQY
j_call: TRBJ2-5
v_call: TRBV2

cdr3_aa: AISESGGFNQPQH
j_call: TRBJ1-5
v_call: TRBV10-3

cdr3_aa: ASSPTGGTNEKLF
j_call: TRBJ1-4
v_call: TRBV9

cdr3_aa: ACSPLAGPFYEQY
j_call: TRBJ2-7
v_call: TRBV30

cdr3_aa: SVYRVNTEAF
j_call: TRBJ1-1
v_call: TRBV29-1

cdr3_aa: ASSLGGSNQPQH
j_call: TRBJ1-5
v_call: TRBV5-4

cdr3_aa: ASSNIRGDSYEQY
j_call: TRBJ2-7
v_call: TRBV10-2

cdr3_aa: ASSVTSQGEQF
j_call: TRBJ2-1
v_call: TRBV19

cdr3_aa: ASSSGPRGAQH
j_call: TRBJ1-5
v_call: TRBV28

cdr3_aa: ASSVDGRGLAKNIQY
j_call: TRBJ2-4
v_call: TRBV9

cdr3_aa: ASSKGRVLNEKLF
j_call: TRBJ1-4
v_call: TRBV21-1

cdr3_aa: ASSLKGLHTGELF
j_call: TRBJ2-2
v_call: TRBV5-1

cdr3_aa: ATSRGDSNQPQH
j_call: TRBJ1-5
v_call: TRBV15

cdr3_aa: ASSPTGRQLNGYT
j_call: TRBJ1-2
v_call: TRBV18

cdr3_aa: ASSNRGVTYEQY
j_call: TRBJ2-7
v_call: TRBV19

cdr3_aa: ASSLARGGSEKLF
j_call: TRBJ1-4
v_call: TRBV5-1

cdr3_aa: ASSSPGTDTQY
j_call: TRBJ2-3
v_call: TRBV7-7

cdr3_aa: ASSDPGTGSLNTEAF
j_call: TRBJ1-1
v_call: TRBV10-1

cdr3_aa: ASSRGGNTEAF
j_call: TRBJ1-1
v_call: TRBV19

cdr3_aa: ASSLQGVSGELF
j_call: TRBJ2-2
v_call: TRBV7-3

cdr3_aa: ASSLPLLVGGDYGYT
j_call: TRBJ1-2
v_call: TRBV28

cdr3_aa: ASSLWGTSGEQF
j_call: TRBJ2-1
v_call: TRBV27

cdr3_aa: ASSPIPGRTSYNEQF
j_call: TRBJ2-1
v_call: TRBV28

cdr3_aa: ASSKARAGGDNEQF
j_call: TRBJ2-1
v_call: TRBV21-1

cdr3_aa: ASSFSLNTEAF
j_call: TRBJ1-1
v_call: TRBV28

cdr3_aa: AISAAQRGGNEQF
j_call: TRBJ2-1
v_call: TRBV10-3

cdr3_aa: ASSHQGRGADTQY
j_call: TRBJ2-3
v_call: TRBV3-1/TRBV3-2

cdr3_aa: ASRAEWSTDTQY
j_call: TRBJ2-3
v_call: TRBV5-8